This entry features one T cell receptor beta chain sequence. Its antigen target is currently unknown. Per-base qualities were not stored, and no clone one base away is much larger. Library method: the immunoSEQ multiplex PCR assay. Not all clones reach the TCRdb copy of this immuneACCESS table, which keeps in-frame sequences only. Checked studies attribute under half of the gap to unresolved V genes and leave the rest unexplained. Within this sample are 250,000 to 300,000 clones, with around 79% of them counted one time only. Of the sample, roughly 13% falls within the top ten clones. This sample is part of a study of control samples from healthy donors and cancer patients (dated by TCRdb to 2019 to 2021). Per the germline V gene, MNHEY is the CDR1 and SVGAGI is the CDR2. Cut back by 5 bases and 2 bases, the V and J ends lie 16 bases apart. Including the terminal cysteine and phenylalanine, the CDR3 comprises 15 residues. Only the CDR3 part of the read is kept: 45 bases, read in frame from the first base.

The source material was PBMCs. The rearranged segments are TRBV6-5 and TRBJ2-7, with no confidently assigned D gene. The TCR sequence derives from a woman in her fifties or sixties with lung cancer. CDR3 reads: CASSQTLGRAYEQYF. The DNA sequence is TGTGCCAGCAGTCAAACCCTCGGACGCGCCTACGAGCAGTACTTC.